Listed here are 28 T cell receptor beta chains from one sample, sequenced in a study of blood T cells in healthy people across ages (dated by TCRdb to between 2014 and 2017). Libraries were made using 5' RACE. TCRdb lists the instrument as Illumina HiSeq 2500. A second PCR of roughly 6 to 11 cycles was run with a J-beta primer mix and a sample-barcoded 5' primer. Using fastp at Q25 and MiXCR, TCRdb reprocessed the public reads and kept productive beta chains. Under each unique CDR3 protein, matching rows form one entry showing the most common genes and DNA. This sample holds about 1.8 million distinct CDR3 sequences; about 49% were observed only once. The top ten hold 2% to 2.5% of the sample. Input material: blood. These receptors were taken from a woman aged 40 to 50 in good health.

A word on this clonotype: The junction shows a germline mismatch at one end, possibly a read error. The CDR3: CSVRVQQGINGYTF. The CDR3 bases are TGCAGTGTTAGAGTCCAACAGGGGATAAATGGCTACACCTTC. This sequence joins TRBV20-1 and TRBJ1-2; 7 bases are a match to TRBD1. There are 14 residues in the CDR3. Germline V gene lookup returns CDR1 DFQATT and CDR2 SNEGSKA (reference sequence).

The chain joins TRBV6-5 to TRBJ2-7, with unresolved D. There are 15 residues in the CDR3. Germline V gives CDR1 MNHEY, CDR2 SVGAGI. The ends were cut back, 7 bases at V and 2 bases at J, with 18 bases in the middle. The CDR3 DNA follows: TGTGCCAGCAAGGCGAGAGCGATCAACACCTACGAGCAGTACTTC. It specifies CASKARAINTYEQYF.

This clonotype was seen more than once but under ten times. The rearrangement joins TRBV7-2 to TRBJ2-5, with D unresolved. The V and J ends lost 4 bases and 3 bases respectively, with 9 bases between them. CDR3 length: 13 amino acids. CDR1 and CDR2 (germline): SGHTA, FQGNSA. As DNA, the CDR3 is TGTGCCAGCAGCTGGTACACTGAAGAGACCCAGTACTTC. This gives the protein CASSWYTEETQYF.

The chain is built from TRBV29-1 and TRBJ2-4; D is possibly TRBD1 (6 bases). Germline-derived CDR1 and CDR2 are SQVTM and ANQGSEA. This CDR3 has 15 residues. V lost 5 bases to trimming and J lost 0 bases, with 14 bases between them. The CDR3 loop reads CSVLQDRIAKNIQYF. The CDR3 coding sequence is TGCAGCGTTCTCCAGGACAGAATAGCCAAAAACATTCAGTACTTC.

The rearrangement joins TRBV5-1 to TRBJ2-3; no clear D gene. V was trimmed by 7 bases and J by 0 bases, leaving 12 bases between them. This CDR3 comprises 14 residues. Germline V gene data show CDR1 as SGHRS and CDR2 as YFSETQ. CDR3 nucleotide sequence: TGCGCCAGCGGAATGCCTACTAGCACAGATACGCAGTATTTT. Protein: CASGMPTSTDTQYF.

J is TRBJ2-4 and V is TRBV13, with unresolved D. The ends were cut back, 3 bases at V and 3 bases at J, with 3 bases in the middle. The germline CDR1 and CDR2 sequences are PRHDT and FYEKMQ (reference sequence). The CDR3 loop spans 12 amino acids. In DNA, the CDR3 is TGTGCCAGCAGCTTGAACAAAAACATTCAGTACTTC. Its protein product is CASSLNKNIQYF.

This clonotype was seen a few times. The chain links TRBV14 to TRBJ2-3, with TRBD2 as a possible D gene (6 bases). CDR3 length equals 16 residues. The germline V and J ends were trimmed by 5 bases and 1 base, with 16 bases remaining between them. CDR1 and CDR2 (germline): SGHDN, FVKESK. The CDR3 spells CASSRQGRGRTDTQYF. The CDR3 DNA follows: TGTGCCAGCAGCAGACAAGGGCGGGGCCGCACAGATACGCAGTATTTT.

DNA for the CDR3: TGCAGTGCTAGCGACCGGTCATCACCCCTCCACTTT. This encodes CSASDRSSPLHF. V is TRBV20-1 and J is TRBJ1-6; D not resolved. Looked up from germline, CDR1 is DFQATT and CDR2 is SNEGSKA (reference sequence). The CDR3 has 12 amino acids. The germline V and J ends were trimmed by 3 bases and 10 bases, with 10 bases remaining between them.

The sample holds a few counts of this clonotype. The rearrangement joins TRBV4-3 to TRBJ1-2; D might be TRBD1 (5 bases). Between the trimmed V and J ends, which lost 0 bases and 2 bases, there was a span of 10 bases. Per the germline V gene, CDR1 is LGHNA and CDR2 is YSLEER. This CDR3 is 15 amino acids long. The CDR3 sequence is CASSQDVQANYGYTF. The CDR3 DNA follows: TGCGCCAGCAGCCAAGATGTACAGGCCAACTATGGCTACACCTTC.

On this clonotype itself: One end of the junction is discordant with germline, which a read error may explain. The chain has TRBV29-1 and TRBJ2-5, with a tentative D call TRBD2 (6 bases). The CDR3 loop spans 12 amino acids. The germline gives CDR1 SQVTM, CDR2 ANQGSEA. The CDR3 loop reads CSVEASVGTRYF. In DNA, the CDR3 is TGCAGCGTTGAGGCTAGCGTGGGGACCCGGTACTTC.

V gene TRBV28 combines with J gene TRBJ1-6; TRBD1 might be the D (6 bases). The V end was cut by 2 bases, the J end by 7 bases, with 15 bases between. CDR3 length: 16 amino acids. The germline CDR1 and CDR2 sequences are MDHEN and SYDVKM. DNA for the CDR3: TGTGCCAGCAGTTTACCAGCAGGGGCAGTCAATTCACCCCTCCACTTT. It translates to CASSLPAGAVNSPLHF.

About this clonotype: The junction shows a germline mismatch at one end, possibly a read error. V usage is TRBV12-3 or TRBV12-4 and J usage is TRBJ2-1, with 7 bases identical to TRBD1. This CDR3 region has 15 residues. CDR3 residues: CASSLTGVSYKEQFF. The CDR3 region has the DNA TGTGCCAGCAGTCTCACAGGGGTATCATACAAGGAGCAGTTCTTC.

This clonotype was seen only a few times. The chain employs TRBV28 and TRBJ2-7; 8 bases map to TRBD1. The junction had 11 bases not matched to a gene; V was cut back by 6 bases and J by 4 bases. Germline values: CDR1 MDHEN, CDR2 SYDVKM. This CDR3 is built from 15 residues. Written as DNA, the CDR3 is TGTGCCAGCAGGACAGGGGTCCAGCCGACTTACGAGCAGTACTTC. As protein: CASRTGVQPTYEQYF.

In this sample, this clonotype turned up a few times. Sequence at one end of the junction differs from germline and may be a read error. The genes are TRBV5-1 and TRBJ2-1; no clear D gene. This CDR3 has 15 residues. Per germline, CDR1 SGHRS and CDR2 YFSETQ. CDR3 in amino acids: CASSLEQNSYNEQFF. As DNA, the CDR3 is TGCGCCAGCAGCTTGGAACAGAACTCCTACAATGAGCAGTTTTTC. The full variable domain, with the rest looked up from reference TRBV5-1 and TRBJ2-1, is KAGVTQTPRYLIKTRGQQVTLSCSPISGHRSVSWYQQTPGQGLQFLFEYFSETQRNKGNFPGRFSGRQFSNSRSEMNVSTLELGDSALYLCASSLEQNSYNEQFFGPGTRLTVL.

This chain links TRBV12-3 or TRBV12-4 with TRBJ1-5; the D is unclear. Trimming removed 3 bases from V and 3 bases from J, with 6 bases in between. CDR3 length: 13 amino acids. The DNA of the CDR3 is TGTGCCAGCAGTTTCCGAACCAATCAGCCCCAGCATTTT. Protein: CASSFRTNQPQHF.

This clonotype came up a few times. The V and J genes are TRBV5-1 and TRBJ1-5; D unclear. With 3 bases removed from V and 9 bases from J, the gap between germline ends came to 13 bases. The germline V gene has CDR1 SGHRS and CDR2 YFSETQ. The CDR3 loop spans 13 amino acids. The CDR3, as DNA: TGCGCCAGCAGCTACAGTCCGGACTCGCCCCAGCATTTT. As protein: CASSYSPDSPQHF.

This chain links TRBV4-2 with TRBJ2-6, with a weak D call TRBD2 (6 bases). V was trimmed by 1 base and J by 0 bases, leaving 10 bases between them. The CDR3 is 17 residues long. Germline V lookup: CDR1 LGHNA, CDR2 YNFKEQ. CDR3 DNA sequence: TGTGCCAGCAGCCAAGTGCGGGGCCTCTCTGGGGCCAACGTCCTGACTTTC. Protein: CASSQVRGLSGANVLTF.

Only one count was recorded for this clonotype. V is TRBV20-1 and J is TRBJ1-2; D may be TRBD1 (6 bases). Germline CDR1 DFQATT, CDR2 SNEGSKA (reference sequence). CDR3 length: 13 residues. DNA for the CDR3: TGCTTTTCTCCACTCAGGGGTAACTATGGCTACACCTTC. It encodes CFSPLRGNYGYTF.

The rearrangement joins TRBV27 to TRBJ2-4; D may match TRBD1 or TRBD2 (5 bases each). V lost 3 bases, J lost 8 bases, and 8 bases lay in between. The CDR3 consists of 12 residues. CDR1 and CDR2 (germline): MNHEY, SMNVEV (reference sequence). As DNA, the CDR3 is TGTGCCAGCAGTTTTCAGGGAGACATTCAGTACTTC. Its translation: CASSFQGDIQYF.

The chain uses TRBV6-1 and TRBJ1-5, with D unresolved. The CDR3 contains 13 residues. Trimming took 2 bases from V and 4 from J, leaving 6 bases between them. Germline V lookup: CDR1 MNHNS, CDR2 SASEGT. CDR3 residues: CASSEYLNQPQHF. The CDR3 DNA is TGTGCCAGCAGTGAATATTTGAATCAGCCCCAGCATTTT.

The chain combines TRBV7-2 with TRBJ2-7; D is perhaps TRBD2 (6 bases). The CDR3 has 14 amino acids. V was trimmed by 8 bases and J by 4 bases, leaving 18 bases between them. The germline CDR1 and CDR2 sequences are SGHTA and FQGNSA. The CDR3 here is CASRGIGDQYEQYF. CDR3 sequence (DNA): TGTGCCAGCCGGGGGATAGGAGACCAGTACGAGCAGTACTTC.

This clonotype was counted a few times. The chain recombines TRBV25-1 with TRBJ2-1, with TRBD2 matching 15 bases. The V segment lost 4 bases and the J segment 2 bases; nucleotides outside the gene matches: 9. Germline assignment: CDR1 MGHDK and CDR2 SYGVNS. There are 19 residues in the CDR3. CDR3 sequence: CASSGKAGTSGGTYNEQFF. In DNA form, the CDR3 reads TGTGCCAGCAGTGGAAAAGCCGGGACTAGCGGGGGGACCTACAATGAGCAGTTCTTC.

This clonotype was seen only a few times. This chain uses TRBV4-1 with TRBJ2-1; D remains ambiguous. Trimming took 4 bases from V and 11 from J, leaving 15 bases between them. Germline CDR1 reads MGHRA; CDR2 reads YSYEKL. CDR3 length: 13 amino acids. CDR3 nucleotide sequence: TGCGCCAGCAGCCCTAGGACCCTGGAAAAGCAGTTCTTC. Its translation is CASSPRTLEKQFF.

The chain joins TRBV3-1 to TRBJ2-1; 8 bases are shared with TRBD2. CDR3 length: 17 amino acids. Germline CDR1 reads LGHDT; CDR2 reads YNNKEL (reference sequence). With 3 bases clipped from V and 3 bases from J, the junction kept 10 bases outside the gene matches. The CDR3 loop is CASSHPGQRGYYNEQFF. The CDR3 DNA sequence: TGTGCCAGCAGCCATCCCGGACAGCGGGGGTACTACAATGAGCAGTTCTTC.

The chain combines TRBV29-1 with TRBJ1-4; a weak D match, TRBD1 (5 bases). V was shortened by 2 bases and J by 10 bases, with 14 bases between the two germline ends. Germline CDR1 reads SQVTM; CDR2 reads ANQGSEA. The CDR3 spans 13 residues. The CDR3 bases are TGCAGCGTTGAACGCAGGGAGCTCGGAAAACTGTTTTTT. Its translation: CSVERRELGKLFF.

About this clonotype itself: A junction end diverges from the germline sequence, so it may reflect a read error. This chain uses TRBV7-2 with TRBJ2-6; D might be TRBD1 (5 bases). In germline, CDR1 is SGHTA, CDR2 FQGNSA. There are 13 residues in the CDR3. Written as DNA, the CDR3 is TGTGCCAGCAGCTCCAGGGTTGGGGCCGTCCCGACTTTC. It is translated as CASSSRVGAVPTF.

This clonotype was observed once. The rearrangement uses TRBV2 and TRBJ2-4; no clear D. The J call may be incorrect, as the DNA end agrees better with TRBJ2-7. The V gene's germline CDR1 is SNHLY and CDR2 FYNNEI. The CDR3 contains 12 residues. CDR3: CASISGGIEQYF. As DNA, the CDR3 is TGTGCCAGCATCTCAGGTGGAATCGAGCAGTACTTC.

This clonotype was recorded a few times. The gene calls are TRBV9 and TRBJ1-1; D call uncertain. Trimming left V 0 bases short and J 3 bases short, with 9 bases between. The CDR3 loop spans 14 amino acids. In germline, CDR1 is SGDLS, CDR2 YYNGEE. The CDR3 reads CASSVEGSDTEAFF. The CDR3 DNA follows: TGTGCCAGCAGCGTAGAGGGATCCGACACTGAAGCTTTCTTT.